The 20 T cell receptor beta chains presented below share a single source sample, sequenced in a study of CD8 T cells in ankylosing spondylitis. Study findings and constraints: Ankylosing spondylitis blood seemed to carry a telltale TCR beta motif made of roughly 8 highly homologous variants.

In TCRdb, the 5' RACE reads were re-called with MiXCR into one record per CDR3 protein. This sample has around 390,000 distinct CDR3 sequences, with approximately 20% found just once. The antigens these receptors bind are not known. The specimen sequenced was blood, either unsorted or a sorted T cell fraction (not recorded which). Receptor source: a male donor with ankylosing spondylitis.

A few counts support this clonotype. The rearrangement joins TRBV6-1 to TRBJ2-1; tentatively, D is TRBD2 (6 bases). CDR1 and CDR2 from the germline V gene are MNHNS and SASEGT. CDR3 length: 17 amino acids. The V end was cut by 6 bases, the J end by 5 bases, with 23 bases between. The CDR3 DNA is TGTGCCAGCAGGGGATCATCGGGACTCCCTCCCAACAATGAGCAGTTCTTC. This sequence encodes CASRGSSGLPPNNEQFF.

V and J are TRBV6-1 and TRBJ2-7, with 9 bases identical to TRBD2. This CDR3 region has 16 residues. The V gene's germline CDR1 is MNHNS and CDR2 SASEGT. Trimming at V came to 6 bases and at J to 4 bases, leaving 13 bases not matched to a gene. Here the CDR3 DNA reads TGTGCCAGCAGCCCTGCGGGGCGGGAGGGCCGGTACGAGCAGTACTTC. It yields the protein CASSPAGREGRYEQYF.

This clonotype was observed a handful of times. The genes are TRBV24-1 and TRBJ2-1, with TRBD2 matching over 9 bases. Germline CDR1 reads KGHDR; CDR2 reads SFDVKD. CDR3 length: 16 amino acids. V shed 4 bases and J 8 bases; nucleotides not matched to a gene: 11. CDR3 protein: CATSDPWREGFDEQFF. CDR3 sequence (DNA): TGTGCCACCAGTGACCCCTGGCGGGAGGGCTTCGATGAGCAGTTCTTC.

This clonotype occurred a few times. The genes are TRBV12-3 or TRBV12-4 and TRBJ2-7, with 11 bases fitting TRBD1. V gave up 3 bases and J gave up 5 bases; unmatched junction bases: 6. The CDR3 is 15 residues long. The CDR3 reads CASSFLGQGGNEQYF. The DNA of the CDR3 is TGTGCCAGCAGTTTCCTGGGACAGGGGGGGAACGAGCAGTACTTC.

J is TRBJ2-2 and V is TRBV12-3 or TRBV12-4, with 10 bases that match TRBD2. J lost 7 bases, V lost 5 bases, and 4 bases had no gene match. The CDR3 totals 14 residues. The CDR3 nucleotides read TGTGCCAGCAGTGAGCGGGAGGGCGTCGGGGAGCTGTTTTTT. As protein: CASSEREGVGELFF.

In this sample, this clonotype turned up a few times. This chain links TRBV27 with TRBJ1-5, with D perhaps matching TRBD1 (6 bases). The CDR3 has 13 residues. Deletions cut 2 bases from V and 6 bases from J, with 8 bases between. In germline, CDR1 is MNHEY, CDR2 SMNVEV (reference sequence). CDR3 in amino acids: CASSLATGQPQHF. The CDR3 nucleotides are TGTGCCAGCAGTTTAGCGACAGGTCAGCCCCAGCATTTT.

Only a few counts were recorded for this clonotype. Here the CDR3 DNA reads TGTGCCAGCAGCCCCAGACTAGCGGGAACATTATACGAGCAGTACTTC. Protein: CASSPRLAGTLYEQYF. The chain couples TRBV7-2 to TRBJ2-7, with TRBD2 matching 11 bases. The germline V gene has CDR1 SGHTA and CDR2 FQGNSA. Trimming at V came to 5 bases and at J to 4 bases, leaving 10 bases not matched to a gene. The CDR3 is 16 amino acids.

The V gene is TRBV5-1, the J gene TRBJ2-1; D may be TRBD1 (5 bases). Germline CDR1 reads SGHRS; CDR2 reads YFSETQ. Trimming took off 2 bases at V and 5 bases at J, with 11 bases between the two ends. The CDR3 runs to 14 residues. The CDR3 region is CASSLGVHNNEQFF. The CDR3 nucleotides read TGCGCCAGCAGCTTAGGGGTACACAACAATGAGCAGTTCTTC.

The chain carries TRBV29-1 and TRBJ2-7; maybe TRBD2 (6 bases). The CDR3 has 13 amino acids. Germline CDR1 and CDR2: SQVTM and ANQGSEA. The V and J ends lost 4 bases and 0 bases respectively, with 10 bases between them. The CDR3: CSVGAGTSYEQYF. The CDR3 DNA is TGCAGCGTTGGGGCGGGGACCTCCTACGAGCAGTACTTC.

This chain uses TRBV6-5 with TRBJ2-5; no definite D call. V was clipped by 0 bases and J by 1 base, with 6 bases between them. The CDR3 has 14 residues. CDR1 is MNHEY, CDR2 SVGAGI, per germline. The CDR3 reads CASSYSNRQETQYF. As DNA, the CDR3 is TGTGCCAGCAGTTACTCGAATCGCCAAGAGACCCAGTACTTC.

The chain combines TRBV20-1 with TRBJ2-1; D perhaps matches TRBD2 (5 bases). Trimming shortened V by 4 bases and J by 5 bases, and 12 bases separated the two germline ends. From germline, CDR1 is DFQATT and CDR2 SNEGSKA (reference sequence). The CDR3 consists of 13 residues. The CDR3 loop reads CSATGWQNNEQFF. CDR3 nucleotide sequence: TGCAGTGCTACGGGATGGCAGAACAATGAGCAGTTCTTC.

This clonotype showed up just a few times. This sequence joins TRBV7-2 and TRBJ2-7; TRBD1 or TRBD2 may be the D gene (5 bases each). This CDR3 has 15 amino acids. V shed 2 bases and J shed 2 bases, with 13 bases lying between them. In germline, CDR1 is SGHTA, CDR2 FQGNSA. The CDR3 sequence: CASSLRRGETYEQYF. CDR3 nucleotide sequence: TGTGCCAGCAGCTTAAGAAGGGGAGAGACCTACGAGCAGTACTTC.

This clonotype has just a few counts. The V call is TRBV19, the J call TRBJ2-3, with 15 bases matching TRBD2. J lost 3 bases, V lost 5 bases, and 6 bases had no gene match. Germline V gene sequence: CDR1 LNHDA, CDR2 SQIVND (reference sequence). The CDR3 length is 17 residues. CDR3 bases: TGTGCCAGTAGTTTCAGCGGACTAGCGGGAGGGACAGATACGCAGTATTTT. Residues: CASSFSGLAGGTDTQYF.

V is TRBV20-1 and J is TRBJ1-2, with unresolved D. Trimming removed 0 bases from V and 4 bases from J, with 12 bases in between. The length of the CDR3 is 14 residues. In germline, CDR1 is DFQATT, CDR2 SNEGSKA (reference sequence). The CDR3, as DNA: TGCAGTGCTAGAGATCGCGCCAGCTTCTATGGCTACACCTTC. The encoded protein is CSARDRASFYGYTF.

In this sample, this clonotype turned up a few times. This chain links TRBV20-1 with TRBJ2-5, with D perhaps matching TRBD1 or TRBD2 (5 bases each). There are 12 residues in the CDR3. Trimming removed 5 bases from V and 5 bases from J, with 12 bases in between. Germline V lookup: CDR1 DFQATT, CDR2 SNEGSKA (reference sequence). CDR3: CSAGPWGETQYF. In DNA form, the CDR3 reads TGCAGTGCTGGCCCATGGGGGGAGACCCAGTACTTC.

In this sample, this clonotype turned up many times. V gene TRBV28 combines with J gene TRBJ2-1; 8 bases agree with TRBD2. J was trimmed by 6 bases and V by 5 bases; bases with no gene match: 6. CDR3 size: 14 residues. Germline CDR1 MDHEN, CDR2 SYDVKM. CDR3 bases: TGTGCCAGCAGTCATCTAGGGACTAGCAATGAGCAGTTCTTC. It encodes CASSHLGTSNEQFF.

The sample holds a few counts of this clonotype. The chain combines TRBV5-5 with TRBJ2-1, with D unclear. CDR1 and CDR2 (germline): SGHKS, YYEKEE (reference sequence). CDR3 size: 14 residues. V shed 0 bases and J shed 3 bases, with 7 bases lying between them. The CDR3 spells CASSLGRIYNEQFF. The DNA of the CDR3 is TGTGCCAGCAGCTTGGGGAGAATCTACAATGAGCAGTTCTTC.

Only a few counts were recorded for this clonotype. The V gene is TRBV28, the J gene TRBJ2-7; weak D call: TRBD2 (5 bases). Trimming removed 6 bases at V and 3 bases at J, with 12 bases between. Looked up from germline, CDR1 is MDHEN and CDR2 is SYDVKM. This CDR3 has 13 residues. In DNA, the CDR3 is TGTGCCAGCAGCCACGGACTGGTCTACGAGCAGTACTTC. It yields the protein CASSHGLVYEQYF.

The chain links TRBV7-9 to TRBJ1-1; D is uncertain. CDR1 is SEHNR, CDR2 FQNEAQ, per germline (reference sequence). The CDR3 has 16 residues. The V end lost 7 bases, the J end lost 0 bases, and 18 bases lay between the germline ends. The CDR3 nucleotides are TGTGCCAGCACCATGGACTTGGGGAGAATGAACACTGAAGCTTTCTTT. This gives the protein CASTMDLGRMNTEAFF.

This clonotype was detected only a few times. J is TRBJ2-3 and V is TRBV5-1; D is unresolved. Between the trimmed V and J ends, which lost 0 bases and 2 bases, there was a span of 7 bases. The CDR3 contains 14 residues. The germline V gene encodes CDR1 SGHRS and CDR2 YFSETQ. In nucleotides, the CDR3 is TGCGCCAGCAGCTTGGATCCGATCACAGATACGCAGTATTTT. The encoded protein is CASSLDPITDTQYF.